This is a list of T cell receptor beta chains from one sample in a study of blood T cells in healthy people across ages. TCRdb re-analysed the 5' RACE reads in MiXCR, keeping a single row per CDR3 protein. The repertoire holds about 800,000 distinct CDR3 sequences, 20% to 25% seen once, with 3.7% in the top ten. The same data also went into a second study, on T cells of mothers and their children.

Material: blood. Receptors originate from a boy aged 10-17 years in good health. Both conserved end residues are part of each CDR3. A row's size may be missing; if present it is once, few, many or a size class.

>TRBJ1-5|-|TRBV28
CASFEGLSNQPQHF
>TRBJ2-5|-|TRBV4-3
CASSPGRFQETQYF
>TRBJ2-4|-|TRBV7-2
CASSLIFPKNIQYF
>TRBJ1-3|few|TRBV7-2
CASSLEPSGNTIYF
>TRBJ2-5|few|TRBV10-3
CAIRDSKRQETQYF
>TRBJ2-1|-|TRBV7-8
CASSLDRGFGNEQFF
>TRBJ2-5|few|TRBV6-5
CASSTRETQCF
>TRBJ1-6|few|TRBV15
CATSSTGDSPLHF
>TRBJ2-2|-|TRBV2
CASSPGQTLTGELFF
>TRBJ2-3|-|TRBV18
CASSPLGGTSDTQYF
>TRBJ2-6|-|TRBV28
CASSFGQGTGANVLTF
>TRBJ1-1|-|TRBV6-1
CARKGQTVGSEAFF
>TRBJ1-5|-|TRBV28
CASSPGTGGYQPQHF
>TRBJ2-7|few|TRBV7-9
CASSFFKGPRSAYEQYF
>-|-|TRBV20-1
CSAFPTVAYEQYF
>TRBJ1-1|few|TRBV4-3
CASSQDRTGDPEAFF
>TRBJ1-1|few|TRBV21-1
CASATGTVNTEAFF
>TRBJ2-1|-|TRBV27
CASMRGGYNEQFF
>TRBJ1-1|few|TRBV6-1
CASSEALSGVGDGTFF
>TRBJ1-2|few|TRBV7-2
CASSLGHYGYTF
>TRBJ1-4|-|TRBV5-6
CASSLSRGNTNEKRFF
>TRBJ2-4|many|TRBV5-5
CASSLGRVGGVLTNIQYF
>TRBJ1-5|-|TRBV28
CASRGGRTYQPQHF
>TRBJ1-1|-|TRBV20-1
CSARGDRGKNTEAFF
>TRBJ1-2|few|TRBV4-2
CASSQTGALYGYTF
>TRBJ2-5|few|TRBV6-2/TRBV6-3
CASSYSGQMETQYF
>TRBJ2-2|-|TRBV7-2
CASSLTGGGFANTGELFF
>TRBJ2-2|few|TRBV11-3
CASSLVSSTGELFF
>TRBJ2-1|few|TRBV12-3/TRBV12-4
CASSFGGTNNEQFF
>TRBJ1-1|-|TRBV7-2
CASAGTTMSTEAFF
>-|-|TRBV6-5
CASRTGLAAGEQYF
>TRBJ2-7|-|TRBV3-1
CASSQEESGYEQYF
>TRBJ1-2|few|TRBV9
CASSPDAGSGYTF
>TRBJ2-3|few|TRBV28
CASGGGTKPRTDTQYF
>TRBJ2-1|few|TRBV20-1
CSAHGTSSRNEQFF
>TRBJ2-2|few|TRBV6-6
CASSYLVANTGELFF
>TRBJ2-5|once|TRBV27
CASSSLRQETQYF
>TRBJ2-7|-|TRBV27
CASSLQGLHEQYF
>-|-|TRBV4-1
CASSVGGGRNGQFF
>TRBJ1-5|few|TRBV29-1
CSVGTGTGPDQPQHF
>TRBJ2-3|-|TRBV20-1
CSAFPGTGMPDTQYF
>-|few|TRBV12-3/TRBV12-4
CASSLDHRGALFNEQFF
>TRBJ1-2|few|TRBV12-3/TRBV12-4
CASSLPGTNYGYTF
>TRBJ2-5|once|TRBV12-3/TRBV12-4
CASSLGGGMETQYF
>TRBJ2-1|few|TRBV7-2
CASSRGLSDNEQFF
>TRBJ2-1|few|TRBV20-1
CSATTKGQFF
>TRBJ1-2|-|TRBV6-5
CASSRDSRYGYTF
>-|-|TRBV12-3/TRBV12-4
CASSQNHYEQYF
>TRBJ2-3|few|TRBV7-9
CASSTTRTNVGLDTQYF
>TRBJ2-5|few|TRBV28
CASSMGLAADF
>TRBJ2-7|few|TRBV6-2/TRBV6-3
CTSSYSDRVNPYEQYF
>TRBJ1-1|-|TRBV6-2/TRBV6-3
CASSPRDTLMGTEAFF
>TRBJ2-7|few|TRBV11-2
CASSQGPTAYEQYF
>TRBJ2-7|few|TRBV29-1
CSVVAKSSYEQYF